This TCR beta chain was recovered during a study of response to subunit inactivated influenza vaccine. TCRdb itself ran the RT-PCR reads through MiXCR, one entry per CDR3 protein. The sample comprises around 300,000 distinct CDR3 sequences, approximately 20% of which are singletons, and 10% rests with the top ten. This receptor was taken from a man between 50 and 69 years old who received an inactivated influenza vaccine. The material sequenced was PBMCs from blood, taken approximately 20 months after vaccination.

DNA of the CDR3: TGTGCCAGCCGACAGGACCTTTCCTATAATTCACCCCTCCACTTT. It translates to CASRQDLSYNSPLHF. V gene TRBV2 combines with J gene TRBJ1-6, with D tentatively TRBD1 (6 bases). This CDR3 spans 15 amino acids. Looked up from germline, CDR1 is SNHLY and CDR2 is FYNNEI. V dropped 8 bases and J dropped 1 base, with 12 bases sitting between them.